What follows are 26 T cell receptor beta chains derived from one specimen sequenced in a study of CD8 T cells in Susac syndrome. A quantity of about 0.45 to 1 ug RNA underwent reverse transcription using random hexamers. TCRdb called the immunoSEQ multiplex PCR reads again in MiXCR, with one record for every CDR3 protein. This repertoire shows 130,000 to 150,000 distinct CDR3 sequences, 90% to 95% found once; its top ten account for 0.25% to 0.3%. Sequencing input: CD8+ T cells from PBMCs. The receptors shown here come from a human donor in good health.

This rearrangement joins TRBV6-5 to TRBJ2-7; 8 bases match TRBD1. The CDR3 is made up of 14 amino acids. V dropped 4 bases and J dropped 2; count of bases not matched to a gene: 4. CDR1 and CDR2 from the germline V gene are MNHEY and SVGAGI. CDR3 DNA sequence: TGTGCCAGCAGTTTCGGGACAGGTCCCTACGAGCAGTACTTC. It yields the protein CASSFGTGPYEQYF.

The V gene is TRBV7-9, the J gene TRBJ2-1; a possible D gene is TRBD2 (6 bases). V gave up 3 bases and J gave up 4 bases, with 10 bases separating them. CDR1 is SEHNR, CDR2 FQNEAQ, per germline (reference sequence). The CDR3 runs 14 residues. CDR3 nucleotides: TGTGCCAGCAGCTTGCGGGACGCGTACAATGAGCAGTTCTTC. Protein product: CASSLRDAYNEQFF.

The chain links TRBV20-1 to TRBJ2-7; perhaps TRBD2 as D (6 bases). Germline CDR1 and CDR2: DFQATT and SNEGSKA (reference sequence). The CDR3 is 12 amino acids. V was clipped by 6 bases and J by 6 bases, with 15 bases between them. CDR3 nucleotides: TGCAGTGCACCCCTGCGGGGTCGCGAGCAGTACTTC. Its protein is CSAPLRGREQYF.

This chain joins TRBV5-6 and TRBJ2-7; maybe TRBD1 (5 bases). The V gene lost 3 bases and the J gene lost 6 bases, with 7 bases spanning the gap. The CDR3 length is 11 residues. Germline V gene sequence: CDR1 SGHDT, CDR2 YYEEEE. CDR3 nucleotides: TGTGCCAGCAGCTCAGGGCTCGAGCAGTACTTC. Protein: CASSSGLEQYF.

The V and J genes are TRBV2 and TRBJ1-1; D is perhaps TRBD1 (5 bases). V was pared by 7 bases and J by 8 bases, with 11 bases between. This CDR3 contains 11 residues. Germline CDR1 SNHLY, CDR2 FYNNEI. The CDR3 DNA follows: TGTGCCAGCAACCCGGGACCAGAAGCTTTCTTT. Translation gives CASNPGPEAFF.

The gene calls are TRBV4-1 and TRBJ1-5, with 7 nucleotides matching TRBD1. There are 15 residues in the CDR3. Germline CDR1 and CDR2: MGHRA and YSYEKL. J gave up 2 bases and V 0 bases, and 1 base lay outside the gene matches. The CDR3 sequence: CASSQEGGGNQPQHF. The CDR3 DNA sequence: TGCGCCAGCAGCCAAGAAGGGGGCGGCAATCAGCCCCAGCATTTT.

V usage is TRBV9 and J usage is TRBJ2-7; the D call may be TRBD1 or TRBD2 (5 bases each). This CDR3 has 15 amino acids. The V gene's germline CDR1 is SGDLS and CDR2 YYNGEE. V was shortened by 2 bases and J by 0 bases, with 12 bases between the two germline ends. CDR3 in amino acids: CASSVLADSSYEQYF. CDR3 DNA: TGTGCCAGCAGCGTCCTAGCCGACAGCTCCTACGAGCAGTACTTC.

The chain joins TRBV2 to TRBJ2-7; 10 bases align to TRBD2. The CDR3 runs to 14 residues. V lost 3 bases and J lost 7; bases outside the gene matches: 6. In germline, CDR1 is SNHLY, CDR2 FYNNEI. As DNA, the CDR3 is TGTGCCAGCAGTGATCTCCTAGCGGGAGAAGAGCAGTACTTC. Translating gives CASSDLLAGEEQYF. The full variable domain, its missing parts supplied by reference TRBV2 and TRBJ2-7, is EPEVTQTPSHQVTQMGQEVILRCVPISNHLYFYWYRQILGQKVEFLVSFYNNEISEKSEIFDDQFSVERPDGSNFTLKIRSTKLEDSAMYFCASSDLLAGEEQYFGPGTRLTVT.

J is TRBJ2-3 and V is TRBV29-1, with D perhaps TRBD2 (6 bases). V was shortened by 8 bases and J by 2 bases, with 17 bases between the two germline ends. The V gene's germline CDR1 is SQVTM and CDR2 ANQGSEA. This CDR3 spans 14 amino acids. CDR3 sequence: CSTDPGDLTDTQYF. The CDR3 DNA reads TGCAGCACCGACCCGGGGGACCTCACAGATACGCAGTATTTT.

The V and J genes are TRBV29-1 and TRBJ2-5; 9 nucleotides match TRBD2. The CDR3 sequence is 12 residues long. Germline trimming cut 5 bases from V and 13 bases from J; bases unmatched to any gene: 11. The V gene's germline CDR1 is SQVTM and CDR2 ANQGSEA. The CDR3 region has the DNA TGCAGCGTTTTACTCATAGCGGGAGCGGTGTACTTC. This codes for CSVLLIAGAVYF.

This chain links TRBV24-1 with TRBJ2-1; D perhaps matches TRBD1 (6 bases). Trimming shortened V by 4 bases and J by 9 bases, and 9 bases separated the two germline ends. This CDR3 has 12 residues. Germline CDR1 KGHDR, CDR2 SFDVKD. CDR3 in amino acids: CATSETGFEQFF. CDR3 sequence (DNA): TGTGCCACCAGTGAAACAGGGTTTGAGCAGTTCTTC.

The chain uses TRBV4-1 and TRBJ2-2; maybe TRBD2 (5 bases). Germline assignment: CDR1 MGHRA and CDR2 YSYEKL. The V gene lost 1 base and the J gene lost 7 bases, with 10 bases spanning the gap. The CDR3 is made up of 14 amino acids. The CDR3, as DNA: TGCGCCAGCAGCCAAGTAGCCAGCGGCGGGGAGCTGTTTTTT. This translates into CASSQVASGGELFF.

This chain uses TRBV15 with TRBJ2-7, with 8 bases fitting TRBD2. The CDR3 consists of 15 residues. Germline assignment: CDR1 LNHNV and CDR2 YYDKDF (reference sequence). V dropped 0 bases and J dropped 2; count of bases not matched to a gene: 3. CDR3 bases: TGTGCCACCAGCAGAGAGCAGGGACTAGCCTACGAGCAGTACTTC. Its protein product is CATSREQGLAYEQYF.

This chain connects TRBV7-8 to TRBJ2-4; maybe TRBD2 (5 bases). Per the germline V gene, CDR1 is SGHVS and CDR2 is FQNEAQ. V was clipped by 3 bases and J by 7 bases, with 13 bases between them. The CDR3 covers 14 residues. The CDR3 spells CASSFFRGANIQYF. CDR3 DNA sequence: TGTGCCAGCAGCTTCTTTCGGGGTGCGAACATTCAGTACTTC. The whole variable domain, filled in from reference TRBV7-8 and TRBJ2-4, reads GAGVSQSPRYKVAKRGQDVALRCDPISGHVSLFWYQQALGQGPEFLTYFQNEAQLDKSGLPSDRFFAERPEGSVSTLKIQRTQQEDSAVYLCASSFFRGANIQYFGAGTRLSVL.

This clonotype was detected only once. The chain employs TRBV12-3 or TRBV12-4 and TRBJ2-7, with TRBD2 as a possible D gene (5 bases). Deletions cut 5 bases from V and 4 bases from J, with 18 bases between. CDR3 size: 15 residues. The CDR3 region is CASSPPEGRTYEQYF. CDR3 in DNA: TGTGCCAGCAGTCCCCCTGAGGGCAGGACGTACGAGCAGTACTTC.

The rearrangement links TRBV15 to TRBJ2-1; a possible D gene is TRBD1 (5 bases). V shed 3 bases and J shed 4 bases, with 16 bases lying between them. The CDR3 loop spans 16 amino acids. Per germline, CDR1 LNHNV and CDR2 YYDKDF (reference sequence). For the CDR3, the DNA is TGTGCCACCAGCAGTATCTCAGGGCAACGATACAATGAGCAGTTCTTC. This gives the protein CATSSISGQRYNEQFF.

This chain uses TRBV28 with TRBJ2-3, with D perhaps TRBD1 (6 bases). CDR1 is MDHEN, CDR2 SYDVKM, per germline. The CDR3 consists of 14 residues. V was pared by 6 bases and J by 2 bases, with 12 bases between. CDR3 in DNA: TGTGCCAGCAGAAGGGGGTTCGACACAGATACGCAGTATTTT. Its translation: CASRRGFDTDTQYF.

The chain employs TRBV29-1 and TRBJ2-1; possible D gene TRBD2, 6 bases. This CDR3 region has 14 residues. CDR1 is SQVTM and CDR2 is ANQGSEA in the germline V gene. Trimming took 6 bases from V and 0 from J, leaving 12 bases between them. The CDR3 DNA sequence: TGCAGCGTGGGGGGTACTAACTCCTACAATGAGCAGTTCTTC. Translation gives CSVGGTNSYNEQFF.

The J gene is TRBJ1-1, the V gene TRBV14, with D unclear. The germline V gene encodes CDR1 SGHDN and CDR2 FVKESK. V lost 4 bases and J 1 base, leaving 13 bases between the germline ends. The CDR3 extends over 15 amino acids. DNA of the CDR3: TGTGCCAGCAGCCCTGTCAGGATGGGGAACACTGAAGCTTTCTTT. It yields the protein CASSPVRMGNTEAFF.

The DNA for the CDR3 is TGTGCCAGCAGCGCCCAGGGGAACGAGCAGTACTTC. It translates to CASSAQGNEQYF. The V call is TRBV7-2, the J call TRBJ2-7; D is perhaps TRBD1 (6 bases). V was trimmed by 5 bases and J by 5 bases, leaving 10 bases between them. Germline values: CDR1 SGHTA, CDR2 FQGNSA. The CDR3 runs 12 residues. The full variable domain, its missing parts supplied by reference TRBV7-2 and TRBJ2-7, is GAGVSQSPSNKVTEKGKDVELRCDPISGHTALYWYRQSLGQGLEFLIYFQGNSAPDKSGLPSDRFSAERTGGSVSTLTIQRTQQEDSAVYLCASSAQGNEQYFGPGTRLTVT.

The chain joins TRBV9 to TRBJ2-7; D unclear. Germline V gene lookup returns CDR1 SGDLS and CDR2 YYNGEE. The ends were cut back, 0 bases at V and 3 bases at J, with 10 bases in the middle. The CDR3 sequence is 14 residues long. CDR3 in DNA: TGTGCCAGCAGCGTAGGAATTAGTAGCTACGAGCAGTACTTC. It translates to CASSVGISSYEQYF.

This chain connects TRBV12-3 or TRBV12-4 to TRBJ1-1; 7 bases agree with TRBD1. Germline trimming cut 5 bases from V and 6 bases from J; bases unmatched to any gene: 12. The CDR3 totals 15 residues. CDR3 DNA sequence: TGTGCCAGCAGTCCAATTGGACAGGCAGTCGCTGAAGCTTTCTTT. Translated: CASSPIGQAVAEAFF.

The gene calls are TRBV19 and TRBJ1-2; no clear D. With 6 bases removed from V and 8 bases from J, the gap between germline ends came to 19 bases. The CDR3 contains 14 residues. Germline CDR1 and CDR2: LNHDA and SQIVND (reference sequence). The CDR3 spells CASSQTPRLDGYTF. The CDR3, as DNA: TGTGCCAGTAGCCAAACCCCCAGGTTGGACGGCTACACCTTC. Full variable domain (remainder filled in from reference TRBV19 and TRBJ1-2): DGGITQSPKYLFRKEGQNVTLSCEQNLNHDAMYWYRQDPGQGLRLIYYSQIVNDFQKGDIAEGYSVSREKKESFPLTVTSAQKNPTAFYLCASSQTPRLDGYTFGSGTRLTVV.

V is TRBV29-1 and J is TRBJ2-7; the D gene could be TRBD1 or TRBD2 (7 bases each). The last part of the DNA fits TRBJ2-1 better; the J call may be wrong. The CDR3 sequence is 12 residues long. CDR1 is SQVTM and CDR2 is ANQGSEA in the germline V gene. The CDR3 DNA sequence: TGCAGCGTGAGCCAGGGGGGGGACGAGCAGTTCTTC. Its protein is CSVSQGGDEQFF.

V usage is TRBV4-1 and J usage is TRBJ1-5; D is unclear. This CDR3 has 16 residues. CDR1 is MGHRA and CDR2 is YSYEKL in the germline V gene. V lost 0 bases, J lost 0 bases, and 9 bases lay in between. The CDR3 sequence is CASSQEPADSNQPQHF. Written as DNA, the CDR3 is TGCGCCAGCAGCCAAGAACCGGCCGATAGCAATCAGCCCCAGCATTTT.

CDR3 coding DNA: TGTGCCAGCAGTTTCATGGGACAGGACCGAGATACGCAGTATTTT. Its protein product is CASSFMGQDRDTQYF. The rearrangement links TRBV12-3 or TRBV12-4 to TRBJ2-3; 8 positions agree with TRBD1. This CDR3 is 15 amino acids long. V lost 3 bases, J lost 5 bases, and 7 bases stayed unmatched.